This T cell receptor beta chain was retrieved from a study of T-cell memory formation after mild COVID-19. Background on the study: Among the donors, TCR clusters were largely specific to each donor. General study findings and limits: Some SARS-CoV-2-responding clones were already detected in memory before infection. CM and EM subsets held most contracting CD4+ clones; EMRA held CD8+ ones.

The ends were cut back, 4 bases at V and 6 bases at J, with 10 bases in the middle. Germline V gives CDR1 SGHDN, CDR2 FVKESK. This CDR3 contains 13 residues. Barcoded TCR alpha and TCR beta cDNA libraries with UMIs came from 5'RACE using constant-segment primers. TCRdb re-derived calls from the 5' RACE reads in MiXCR, one entry per CDR3 protein. This table holds 350,000 to 450,000 distinct CDR3 sequences, 13% to 15% found once. This clonotype came up many times. As yet, its antigen is unknown. The sample was PBMCs or a T cell subset sorted from them (not recorded which). The sequence derives from a man aged 18 to 29 who had mild COVID-19 (a few samples of this study predate the infection). Cell type and time point are not known. The V call is TRBV14, the J call TRBJ2-1; maybe TRBD2 (6 bases). In nucleotides, the CDR3 is TGTGCCAGCAGCCTTAGCGGTCCCAATGAGCAGTTCTTC. Translation: CASSLSGPNEQFF.